Below are 22 T cell receptor beta chains sequenced from a single sample in a study of T cell responses to AZD1222 COVID-19 vaccine. Assay: immunoSEQ multiplex PCR; the TCRdb copy retains only in-frame clones and omits some. This table has about 190,000 clones, roughly 92% appearing once. The specimen was peripheral blood, collected on day 0 of AZD1222 vaccination. The receptors were sampled from an adult in good health.

The rearrangement links TRBV15 to TRBJ1-3; D call uncertain. The CDR3 runs 16 residues. V lost 3 bases to trimming and J lost 1 base, with 13 bases between them. The germline V gene encodes CDR1 LNHNV and CDR2 YYDKDF (reference sequence). The CDR3 here is CATSSGRGGSGNTIYF. DNA of the CDR3: TGTGCCACCAGCAGTGGCCGAGGTGGGTCTGGAAACACCATATATTTT. Variable domain in full (rest from reference TRBV15 and TRBJ1-3): DAMVIQNPRYQVTQFGKPVTLSCSQTLNHNVMYWYQQKSSQAPKLLFHYYDKDFNNEADTPDNFQSRRPNTSFCFLDIRSPGLGDTAMYLCATSSGRGGSGNTIYFGEGSWLTVV.

The rearrangement joins TRBV5-1 to TRBJ1-6; no reliable D call. CDR1 is SGHRS and CDR2 is YFSETQ in the germline V gene. The length of the CDR3 is 15 residues. Trimming took 0 bases from V and 5 from J, leaving 9 bases between them. The CDR3 loop is CASSLESANNSPLHF. As DNA, the CDR3 is TGCGCCAGCAGCTTGGAGTCGGCAAATAATTCACCCCTCCACTTT. The variable domain in full, with the rest retrieved from reference TRBV5-1 and TRBJ1-6, is KAGVTQTPRYLIKTRGQQVTLSCSPISGHRSVSWYQQTPGQGLQFLFEYFSETQRNKGNFPGRFSGRQFSNSRSEMNVSTLELGDSALYLCASSLESANNSPLHFGNGTRLTVT.

The chain uses TRBV12-5 and TRBJ1-1, with D possibly matching TRBD1 (6 bases). The germline V and J ends were trimmed by 0 bases and 5 bases, with 16 bases remaining between them. The CDR3 is made up of 16 amino acids. Per the germline V gene, CDR1 is LGHNT and CDR2 is FRNRAP. The CDR3 nucleotides are TGTGCTAGTGGTTTGGTACTAGGGGGGCGCGATACTGAAGCTTTCTTT. Translating gives CASGLVLGGRDTEAFF.

V and J are TRBV9 and TRBJ2-5; maybe TRBD2 (7 bases). The CDR3 sequence is 15 residues long. V was clipped by 3 bases and J by 4 bases, with 16 bases between them. Germline loops: CDR1 SGDLS, CDR2 YYNGEE. The CDR3 protein is CASSEGGGLGETQYF. The CDR3, as DNA: TGTGCCAGCAGCGAAGGGGGGGGCCTCGGAGAGACCCAGTACTTC.

This chain uses TRBV3-1 (or the pseudogene TRBV3-2) with TRBJ2-5; 8 nucleotides line up with TRBD2. After removal of 1 base from V and 4 bases from J, the junction contained 5 bases not matched to a gene. The germline gives CDR1 LGHDT, CDR2 YNNKEL (reference sequence). The CDR3 has 15 amino acids. The CDR3 here is CASSQGPSGGETQYF. DNA of the CDR3: TGTGCCAGCAGCCAAGGTCCAAGCGGGGGAGAGACCCAGTACTTC.

The chain is built from TRBV19 and TRBJ1-1; TRBD1 aligns across 10 bases. The germline V gene has CDR1 LNHDA and CDR2 SQIVND (reference sequence). V was pared by 4 bases and J by 3 bases, with 11 bases of the junction left unmatched. The CDR3 covers 17 residues. CDR3 bases: TGTGCCAGTAGTAAACCGGGACAGGGGCGTATGGACACTGAAGCTTTCTTT. Translation gives CASSKPGQGRMDTEAFF.

This rearrangement joins TRBV9 to TRBJ1-5; D call uncertain. The V end lost 0 bases, the J end lost 3 bases, and 4 bases lay between the germline ends. The CDR3 consists of 13 residues. The germline CDR1 and CDR2 sequences are SGDLS and YYNGEE. Here the CDR3 reads CASSVDANQPQHF. The CDR3 DNA is TGTGCCAGCAGCGTAGATGCCAATCAGCCCCAGCATTTT.

This clone was counted once. V is TRBV16 and J is TRBJ2-3; a weak D match, TRBD2 (5 bases). This CDR3 comprises 14 residues. V lost 3 bases to trimming and J lost 8 bases, with 15 bases between them. Germline assignment: CDR1 KGHSY and CDR2 FQNENV. The CDR3 loop reads CASSQDWAEGTQYF. CDR3 coding DNA: TGTGCCAGCAGCCAGGACTGGGCGGAAGGTACGCAGTATTTT. Drawing the rest from reference TRBV16 and TRBJ2-3, the complete variable domain is GEEVAQTPKHLVRGEGQKAKLYCAPIKGHSYVFWYQQVLKNEFKFLISFQNENVFDETGMPKERFSAKCLPNSPCSLEIQATKLEDSAVYFCASSQDWAEGTQYFGPGTRLTVL.

The rearrangement links TRBV12-3 or TRBV12-4 to TRBJ1-1; a possible D gene is TRBD1 (5 bases). The CDR3 totals 12 residues. Trimming removed 8 bases from V and 2 bases from J, with 9 bases in between. The DNA of the CDR3 is TGTGCCAGCGGTCAGGGAAACACTGAAGCTTTCTTT. As protein: CASGQGNTEAFF.

The chain combines TRBV10-2 with TRBJ1-6, with D possibly matching TRBD1 (5 bases). Germline CDR1 reads WSHSY; CDR2 reads SAAADI. The CDR3 runs to 15 residues. V shed 6 bases and J shed 3 bases, with 12 bases lying between them. In DNA, the CDR3 is TGCGCCAGCAGGCTATCGACAGTCTATAATTCACCCCTCCACTTT. It translates to CASRLSTVYNSPLHF.

The chain combines TRBV6-5 with TRBJ1-3; D unresolved. This CDR3 region has 11 residues. The V and J ends lost 4 bases and 4 bases respectively, with 2 bases between them. Germline CDR1 and CDR2: MNHEY and SVGAGI. The DNA for the CDR3 is TGTGCCAGCAGTTGGGGAAACACCATATATTTT. This encodes CASSWGNTIYF.

The V gene is TRBV2, the J gene TRBJ1-2; maybe TRBD1 (5 bases). V was trimmed by 6 bases and J by 5 bases, leaving 16 bases between them. Germline V gene sequence: CDR1 SNHLY, CDR2 FYNNEI. The CDR3 sequence is 14 residues long. CDR3 sequence: CASRTTGSVYGYTF. Here the CDR3 DNA reads TGTGCCAGCAGGACCACAGGTTCCGTTTATGGCTACACCTTC.

The chain has TRBV3-1 (or the pseudogene TRBV3-2) and TRBJ1-6; no clear D. The length of the CDR3 is 13 residues. Germline CDR1 LGHDT, CDR2 YNNKEL (reference sequence). V was clipped by 5 bases and J by 7 bases, with 9 bases between them. CDR3 nucleotides: TGTGCCAGCAGCTACGAGTTGAATTCACCCCTCCACTTT. Its translation is CASSYELNSPLHF.

This clone was picked up one time. J is TRBJ2-1 and V is TRBV1; TRBD2, as called in the table, went unchecked against the DNA. TRBV1 is labeled a pseudogene. The CDR3 is 15 residues long. The CDR3 bases are TGCACCAGCAGTCCGGGACTAGCGGGGGGAAATGAGCAGTTCTTC. Translation gives CTSSPGLAGGNEQFF.

This rearrangement joins TRBV4-1 to TRBJ1-6; a weak D match, TRBD1 (5 bases). V lost 8 bases and J lost 5, with 16 bases in between. CDR1 MGHRA and CDR2 YSYEKL come from the germline V gene. CDR3 size: 15 residues. The CDR3 reads CASSQRTPNNSPLHF. The CDR3 DNA reads TGCGCCAGCTCGCAAAGGACACCCAATAATTCACCCCTCCACTTT.

The CDR3 DNA reads as TGCGCCAGCAGCCCAAACAGGGGGCGAGAATATGGCTACACCTTC. This codes for CASSPNRGREYGYTF. The chain joins TRBV4-1 to TRBJ1-2; 9 bases agree with TRBD1. Trimming cost V 4 bases and J 5 bases; bases outside gene matches: 8. Germline CDR1 and CDR2: MGHRA and YSYEKL. The CDR3 covers 15 residues.

The genes are TRBV7-9 and TRBJ2-7; 9 bases map to TRBD1. V lost 2 bases to trimming and J lost 4 bases; unmatched junction nucleotides: 15. The CDR3 consists of 18 residues. Looked up from germline, CDR1 is SEHNR and CDR2 is FQNEAQ (reference sequence). CDR3 loop: CASSLNRGRRESGYEQYF. Written as DNA, the CDR3 is TGTGCCAGCAGCTTAAACAGGGGGCGCAGGGAAAGTGGGTACGAGCAGTACTTC.

The chain has TRBV7-8 and TRBJ1-2; 12 bases fit TRBD1. Germline V lookup: CDR1 SGHVS, CDR2 FQNEAQ. The CDR3 runs 16 residues. Trimming at V came to 5 bases and at J to 4 bases, leaving 8 bases not matched to a gene. In DNA, the CDR3 is TGTGCCAGCAGCGGGACAGGGGGCGCGTCTCGCTATGGCTACACCTTC. Its translation: CASSGTGGASRYGYTF.

The chain employs TRBV18 and TRBJ1-1; 7 nucleotides match TRBD1. CDR3 size: 16 residues. CDR1 and CDR2 from the germline V gene are KGHSH and LQKENI. Trimming at V came to 0 bases and at J to 5 bases, leaving 9 bases not matched to a gene. The CDR3 sequence is CASSPPWWTGTTEAFF. DNA for the CDR3: TGTGCCAGCTCACCACCGTGGTGGACAGGTACGACTGAAGCTTTCTTT.

The chain employs TRBV28 and TRBJ2-5; 9 bases agree with TRBD2. The germline gives CDR1 MDHEN, CDR2 SYDVKM. The CDR3 spans 14 residues. After removal of 6 bases from V and 3 bases from J, the junction contained 5 bases not matched to a gene. CDR3 sequence reads: CASRKASGEETQYF. CDR3 DNA sequence: TGTGCCAGCAGGAAGGCTAGCGGGGAAGAGACCCAGTACTTC.

V usage is TRBV23-1 and J usage is TRBJ1-2; D is undetermined. TRBV23-1 qualifies as an ORF whose function is uncertain. The V end was cut by 0 bases, the J end by 4 bases, with 3 bases between. The CDR3 loop spans 12 amino acids. The CDR3 reads CASSQSPYGYTF. CDR3 DNA sequence: TGCGCCAGCAGTCAATCCCCCTATGGCTACACCTTC.

This clone was observed once. The chain combines TRBV6-5 with TRBJ2-7; 8 bases are shared with TRBD1. This CDR3 region has 15 residues. J lost 5 bases, V lost 2 bases, and 8 bases had no gene match. Germline assignment: CDR1 MNHEY and CDR2 SVGAGI. CDR3 DNA: TGTGCCAGCAGTTACAGGGGGACAGGATCGGACGAGCAGTACTTC. This gives the protein CASSYRGTGSDEQYF.